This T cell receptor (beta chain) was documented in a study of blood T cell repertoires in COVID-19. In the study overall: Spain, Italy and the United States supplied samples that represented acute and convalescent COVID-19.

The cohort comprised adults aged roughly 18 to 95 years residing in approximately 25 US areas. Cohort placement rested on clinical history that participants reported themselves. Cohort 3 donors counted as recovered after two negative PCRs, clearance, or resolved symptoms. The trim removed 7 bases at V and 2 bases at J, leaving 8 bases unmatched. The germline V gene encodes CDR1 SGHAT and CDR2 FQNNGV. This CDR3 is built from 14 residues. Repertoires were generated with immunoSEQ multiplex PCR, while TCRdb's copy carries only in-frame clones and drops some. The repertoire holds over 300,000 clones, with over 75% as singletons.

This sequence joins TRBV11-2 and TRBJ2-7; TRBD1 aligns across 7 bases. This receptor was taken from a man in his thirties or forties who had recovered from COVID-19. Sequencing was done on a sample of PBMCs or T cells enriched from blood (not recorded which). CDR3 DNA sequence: TGTGCCAGCAACCGGTTGACAGGGACCTACGAGCAGTACTTC. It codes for CASNRLTGTYEQYF.